Listed below are T cell receptor beta chains from one sample, sequenced in a study of T cells in Graves' hyperthyroidism and ophthalmopathy. Each CDR3 protein is one row after TCRdb ran MiXCR on the multiplex PCR reads. The sample includes about 740,000 distinct CDR3 sequences, around 13% seen only once; the top ten take around 9.6%. The sequenced sample consisted of blood. Source of these receptors: a woman aged 18-30 years with Graves' hyperthyroidism. Each CDR3 is given with its conserved first and last residue. Fields, in order: J gene, V gene, clone size, D gene, CDR3 DNA, CDR3 protein. The D gene is left open where the match is weak. Size is stated for part of the rows, as once, few or many counts, or as a class when the clone is expanded.

j_gene: TRBJ1-1; v_gene: TRBV5-1; abundance: many; d_gene: TRBD1; CDR3nt: TGCGCCAGCAGCTTGACAGGGGGCTTCTCTGAAGCTTTCTTT; CDR3aa: CASSLTGGFSEAFF
j_gene: TRBJ2-3; v_gene: TRBV11-3; abundance: many; d_gene: .; CDR3nt: TGTGCCAGCAGCCCTAGGGGGGGACTCACAGATACGCAGTATTTT; CDR3aa: CASSPRGGLTDTQYF
j_gene: TRBJ2-2; v_gene: TRBV7-2; abundance: .; d_gene: .; CDR3nt: TGTGCCAGCAGCAAAACTAACGTATACGGGGAGCTGTTTTTT; CDR3aa: CASSKTNVYGELFF
j_gene: TRBJ2-5; v_gene: TRBV6-2/TRBV6-3; abundance: .; d_gene: .; CDR3nt: TGTGCCAGCAGTTACCGCTTACGGGTAGAGACCCAGTACTTC; CDR3aa: CASSYRLRVETQYF
j_gene: TRBJ2-5; v_gene: TRBV11-3; abundance: many; d_gene: .; CDR3nt: TGTGCCAGCAGCTCCTACGGACAACCGGAGACCCAGTACTTC; CDR3aa: CASSSYGQPETQYF
j_gene: TRBJ2-1; v_gene: TRBV7-9; abundance: many; d_gene: .; CDR3nt: TGTGCCAGAACTTCGTTAAACAGTGGCAATGAGCAGTTCTTC; CDR3aa: CARTSLNSGNEQFF
j_gene: TRBJ1-5; v_gene: TRBV30; abundance: many; d_gene: TRBD1; CDR3nt: TGTGCCTGGAGTGCCCACACAGGGGGCAATCAGCCCCAGCATTTT; CDR3aa: CAWSAHTGGNQPQHF
j_gene: TRBJ1-4; v_gene: TRBV12-3/TRBV12-4; abundance: many; d_gene: .; CDR3nt: TGTGCCAGCAGTTCCTCGGGACAACATGAAAAACTGTTTTTT; CDR3aa: CASSSSGQHEKLFF
j_gene: TRBJ2-7; v_gene: TRBV27; abundance: many; d_gene: TRBD2; CDR3nt: TGTGCCAGCAGTATAGCGGGACTAGTCTACGAGCAGTACTTC; CDR3aa: CASSIAGLVYEQYF
j_gene: TRBJ1-6; v_gene: TRBV25-1; abundance: .; d_gene: TRBD1; CDR3nt: TGTGCCAGCAGTGGGTCAGGGACAGTTTATTCACCCCTCCACTTT; CDR3aa: CASSGSGTVYSPLHF
j_gene: TRBJ1-2; v_gene: TRBV6-1; abundance: many; d_gene: .; CDR3nt: TGTGCCAGCAGAACCCCCGGGGGGTCCTATGGCTACACCTTC; CDR3aa: CASRTPGGSYGYTF
j_gene: TRBJ1-4; v_gene: TRBV6-1; abundance: few; d_gene: .; CDR3nt: TGTGCCAGCCGCCCCTTCGAGACAGTGAATGAAAAACTGTTTTTT; CDR3aa: CASRPFETVNEKLFF
j_gene: TRBJ2-1; v_gene: TRBV29-1; abundance: many; d_gene: .; CDR3nt: TGCAGCGTTGTTCTTTCAGGCAAAGTGAATGAGCAGTTCTTC; CDR3aa: CSVVLSGKVNEQFF
j_gene: TRBJ2-1; v_gene: TRBV18; abundance: many; d_gene: TRBD2; CDR3nt: TGTGCCAGCTCACCCCGACTAGCGGGAGACGTTGAGCAGTTCTTC; CDR3aa: CASSPRLAGDVEQFF
j_gene: TRBJ2-5; v_gene: TRBV6-1; abundance: .; d_gene: TRBD1; CDR3nt: TGTGCCAGCAAGGGACAGATAGAGACCCAGTACTTC; CDR3aa: CASKGQIETQYF
j_gene: TRBJ2-4; v_gene: TRBV30; abundance: .; d_gene: .; CDR3nt: TGTGCCTACCTGGCCCTAGCCAAAAACATTCAGTACTTC; CDR3aa: CAYLALAKNIQYF
j_gene: TRBJ2-5; v_gene: TRBV12-3/TRBV12-4; abundance: many; d_gene: .; CDR3nt: TGTGCCAGCAGTAAGAGGAGGATTCAGGAGACCCAGTACTTC; CDR3aa: CASSKRRIQETQYF
j_gene: TRBJ2-7; v_gene: TRBV7-2; abundance: .; d_gene: .; CDR3nt: TGTGCCAGCAGCTTAGGTGCGAGCCCCTACGAGCAGTACTTC; CDR3aa: CASSLGASPYEQYF
j_gene: TRBJ1-2; v_gene: TRBV6-2/TRBV6-3; abundance: .; d_gene: .; CDR3nt: TGTGCCAGCAGTTACCCGACAGGCTATGGCTACACCTTC; CDR3aa: CASSYPTGYGYTF
j_gene: TRBJ2-3; v_gene: TRBV24-1; abundance: many; d_gene: .; CDR3nt: TGTGCCACCAGTGCCACAGGGCGCACAGATACGCAGTATTTT; CDR3aa: CATSATGRTDTQYF
j_gene: TRBJ2-4; v_gene: TRBV29-1; abundance: .; d_gene: TRBD1; CDR3nt: TGCAGCGTCCCGGACAGGGTGGGCAAAAACATTCAGTACTTC; CDR3aa: CSVPDRVGKNIQYF
j_gene: TRBJ2-3; v_gene: TRBV5-5; abundance: .; d_gene: TRBD2; CDR3nt: TGTGCCAGCAGCTTGGGGGGTCTAGCGGTACGTGGTACGCAGTATTTT; CDR3aa: CASSLGGLAVRGTQYF
j_gene: TRBJ1-6; v_gene: TRBV4-1; abundance: .; d_gene: .; CDR3nt: TGCGCCAGCAGCCAATTTCCCGGAATCACCGGGACTTCACATTCACCCCTCCACTTT; CDR3aa: CASSQFPGITGTSHSPLHF
j_gene: TRBJ2-7; v_gene: TRBV7-2; abundance: many; d_gene: TRBD2; CDR3nt: TGTGCCAGCAGACCCGTCGGCGGGAGGTTCGAGCAGTACTTC; CDR3aa: CASRPVGGRFEQYF
j_gene: TRBJ2-5; v_gene: TRBV20-1; abundance: few; d_gene: .; CDR3nt: TGCAGTGCTAGGGTGAGGGGCTCAGAGACCCAGTACTTC; CDR3aa: CSARVRGSETQYF
j_gene: TRBJ2-5; v_gene: TRBV6-1; abundance: many; d_gene: TRBD2; CDR3nt: TGTGCCAGCAGACCGGGACACGGAGCGGGGGGACTCCAAGAGACCCAGTACTTC; CDR3aa: CASRPGHGAGGLQETQYF
j_gene: TRBJ1-1; v_gene: TRBV7-3; abundance: many; d_gene: TRBD1; CDR3nt: TGTGCCAGCAGCTATACAGGGGGCACTGAAGCTTTCTTT; CDR3aa: CASSYTGGTEAFF
j_gene: TRBJ2-3; v_gene: TRBV4-1; abundance: .; d_gene: TRBD2; CDR3nt: TGCGCCAGCAGCCAATTGGGGACTAAAACAGATACGCAGTATTTT; CDR3aa: CASSQLGTKTDTQYF
j_gene: TRBJ1-4; v_gene: TRBV12-3/TRBV12-4; abundance: .; d_gene: .; CDR3nt: TGTGCCAGCAGCCCGAGATCTCTGCAGGTTGAAAAACTGTTTTTT; CDR3aa: CASSPRSLQVEKLFF
j_gene: TRBJ1-1; v_gene: TRBV12-3/TRBV12-4; abundance: few; d_gene: TRBD1; CDR3nt: TGTGCCAGCACCTCCACGGTCAGGGGGGCTTTCTTT; CDR3aa: CASTSTVRGAFF